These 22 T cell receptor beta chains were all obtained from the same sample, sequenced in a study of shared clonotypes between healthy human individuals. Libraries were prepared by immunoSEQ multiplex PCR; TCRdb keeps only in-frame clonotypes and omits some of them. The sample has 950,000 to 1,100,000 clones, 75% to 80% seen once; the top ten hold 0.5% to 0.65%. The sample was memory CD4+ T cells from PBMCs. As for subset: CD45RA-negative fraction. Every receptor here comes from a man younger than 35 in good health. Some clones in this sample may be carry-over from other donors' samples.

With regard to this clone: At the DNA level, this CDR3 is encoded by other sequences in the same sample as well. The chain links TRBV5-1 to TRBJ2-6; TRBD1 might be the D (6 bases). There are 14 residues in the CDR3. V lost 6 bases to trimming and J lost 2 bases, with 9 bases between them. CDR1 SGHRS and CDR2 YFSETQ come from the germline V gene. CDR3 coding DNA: TGCGCCAGCACCCAGGGGACTGGGGCCAACGTCCTGACTTTC. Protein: CASTQGTGANVLTF.

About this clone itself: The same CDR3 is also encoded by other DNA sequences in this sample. The CDR3 sequence is CASSLVPNTGELFF. CDR3 nucleotide sequence: TGCGCCAGCAGCTTGGTCCCGAACACCGGGGAGCTGTTTTTT. This chain links TRBV5-1 with TRBJ2-2; D not resolved. The CDR3 is 14 residues long. Per germline, CDR1 SGHRS and CDR2 YFSETQ. V was shortened by 0 bases and J by 0 bases, with 3 bases between the two germline ends. Drawing the rest from reference TRBV5-1 and TRBJ2-2, the complete variable domain is KAGVTQTPRYLIKTRGQQVTLSCSPISGHRSVSWYQQTPGQGLQFLFEYFSETQRNKGNFPGRFSGRQFSNSRSEMNVSTLELGDSALYLCASSLVPNTGELFFGEGSRLTVL.

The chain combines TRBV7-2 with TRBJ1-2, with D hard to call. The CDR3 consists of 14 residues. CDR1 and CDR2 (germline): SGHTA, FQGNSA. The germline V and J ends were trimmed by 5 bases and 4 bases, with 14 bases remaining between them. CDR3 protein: CASSVFGISYGYTF. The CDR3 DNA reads TGTGCCAGCAGCGTTTTTGGTATATCCTATGGCTACACCTTC.

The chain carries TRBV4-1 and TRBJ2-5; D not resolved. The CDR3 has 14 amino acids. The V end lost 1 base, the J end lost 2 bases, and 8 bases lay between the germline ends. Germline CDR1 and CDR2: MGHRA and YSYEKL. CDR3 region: CASSQGTRQETQYF. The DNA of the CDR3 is TGCGCCAGCAGCCAAGGGACGCGACAAGAGACCCAGTACTTC.

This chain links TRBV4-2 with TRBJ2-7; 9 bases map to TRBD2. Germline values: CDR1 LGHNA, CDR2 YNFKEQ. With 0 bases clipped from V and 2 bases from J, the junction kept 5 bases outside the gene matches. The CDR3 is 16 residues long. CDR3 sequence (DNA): TGTGCCAGCAGCCAAGAGACTAGCGGACTTGCCTACGAGCAGTACTTC. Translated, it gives CASSQETSGLAYEQYF.

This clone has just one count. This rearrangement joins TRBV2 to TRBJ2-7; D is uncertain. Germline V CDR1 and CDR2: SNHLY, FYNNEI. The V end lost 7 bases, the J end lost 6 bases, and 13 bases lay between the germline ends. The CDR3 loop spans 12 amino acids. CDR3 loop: CASNAELGEQYF. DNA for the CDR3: TGTGCCAGCAATGCGGAACTGGGCGAGCAGTACTTC.

The CDR3 protein is CSVEPGPGTDRYGYTF. Written as DNA, the CDR3 is TGCAGCGTTGAACCTGGGCCCGGGACAGACCGCTATGGCTACACCTTC. The V gene is TRBV29-1, the J gene TRBJ1-2, with TRBD1 matching 7 bases. The junction had 13 bases not matched to a gene; V was cut back by 2 bases and J by 4 bases. Germline V gene lookup returns CDR1 SQVTM and CDR2 ANQGSEA. The CDR3 length is 16 residues.

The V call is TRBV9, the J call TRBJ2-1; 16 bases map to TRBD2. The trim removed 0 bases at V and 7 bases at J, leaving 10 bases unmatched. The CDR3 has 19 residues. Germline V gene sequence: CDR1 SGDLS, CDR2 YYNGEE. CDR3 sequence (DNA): TGTGCCAGCAGCGTAGTGGCCGGGACTAGCGGGAGGGCCGGGAATGAGCAGTTCTTC. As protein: CASSVVAGTSGRAGNEQFF.

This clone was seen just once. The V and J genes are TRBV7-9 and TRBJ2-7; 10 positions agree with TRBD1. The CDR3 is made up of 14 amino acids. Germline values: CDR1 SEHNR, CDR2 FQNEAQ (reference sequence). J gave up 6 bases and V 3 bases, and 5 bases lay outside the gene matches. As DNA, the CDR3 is TGTGCCAGCAGCTTCCGGGACAGGGGAGGCGAGCAGTACTTC. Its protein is CASSFRDRGGEQYF.

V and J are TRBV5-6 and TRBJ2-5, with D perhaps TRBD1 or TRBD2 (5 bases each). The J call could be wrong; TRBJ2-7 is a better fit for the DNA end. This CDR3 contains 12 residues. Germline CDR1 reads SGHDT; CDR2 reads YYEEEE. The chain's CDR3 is CASSWGTYEQYF. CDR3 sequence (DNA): TGTGCCAGCAGCTGGGGGACCTACGAGCAGTACTTC.

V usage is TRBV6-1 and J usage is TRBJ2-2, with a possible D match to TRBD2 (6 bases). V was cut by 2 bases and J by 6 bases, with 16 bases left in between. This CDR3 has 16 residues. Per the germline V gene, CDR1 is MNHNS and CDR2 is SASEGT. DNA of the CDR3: TGTGCCAGCAGTGAAATTCTGAATCCGGGGGCCGGGGAGCTGTTTTTT. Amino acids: CASSEILNPGAGELFF.

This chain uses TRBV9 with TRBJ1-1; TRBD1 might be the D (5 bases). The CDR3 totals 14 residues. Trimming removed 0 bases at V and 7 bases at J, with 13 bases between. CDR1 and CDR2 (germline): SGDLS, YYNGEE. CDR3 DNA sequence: TGTGCCAGCAGCGTAGTGGAATTTGGGGGTGAAGCTTTCTTT. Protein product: CASSVVEFGGEAFF. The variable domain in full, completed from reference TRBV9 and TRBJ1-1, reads DSGVTQTPKHLITATGQRVTLRCSPRSGDLSVYWYQQSLDQGLQFLIQYYNGEERAKGNILERFSAQQFPDLHSELNLSSLELGDSALYFCASSVVEFGGEAFFGQGTRLTVV.

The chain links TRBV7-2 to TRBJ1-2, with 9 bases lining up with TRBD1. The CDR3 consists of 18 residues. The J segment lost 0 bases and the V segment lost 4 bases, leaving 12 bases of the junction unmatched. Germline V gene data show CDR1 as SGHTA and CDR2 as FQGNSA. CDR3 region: CASSSYRDRANSNYGYTF. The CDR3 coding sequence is TGTGCCAGCAGCTCTTACCGGGACAGGGCCAATTCTAACTATGGCTACACCTTC.

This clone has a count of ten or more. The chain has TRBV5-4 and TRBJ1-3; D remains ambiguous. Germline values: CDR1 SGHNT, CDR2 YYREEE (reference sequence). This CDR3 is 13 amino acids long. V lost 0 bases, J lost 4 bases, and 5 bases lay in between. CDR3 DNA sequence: TGTGCCAGCAGCTTGGCTCTAGGAAACACCATATATTTT. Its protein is CASSLALGNTIYF.

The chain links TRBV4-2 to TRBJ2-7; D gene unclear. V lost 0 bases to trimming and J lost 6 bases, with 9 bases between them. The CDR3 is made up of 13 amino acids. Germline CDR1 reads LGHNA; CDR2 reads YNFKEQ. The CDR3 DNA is TGTGCCAGCAGCCAAGACGGTAGTTTCGAGCAGTACTTC. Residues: CASSQDGSFEQYF.

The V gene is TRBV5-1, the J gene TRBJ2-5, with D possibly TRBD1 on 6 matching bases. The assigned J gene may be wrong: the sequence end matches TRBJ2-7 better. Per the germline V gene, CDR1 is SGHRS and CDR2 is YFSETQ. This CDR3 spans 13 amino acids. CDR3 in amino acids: CASSATGKGEQYF. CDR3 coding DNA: TGCGCCAGCAGCGCTACAGGGAAAGGCGAGCAGTACTTC.

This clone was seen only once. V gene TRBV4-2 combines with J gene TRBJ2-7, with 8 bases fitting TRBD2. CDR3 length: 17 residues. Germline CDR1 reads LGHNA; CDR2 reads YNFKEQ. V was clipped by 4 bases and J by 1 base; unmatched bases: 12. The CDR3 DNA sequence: TGTGCCAGCAGCCGCATCCCACTAGCGGACGGTTCCTACGAGCAGTACTTC. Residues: CASSRIPLADGSYEQYF.

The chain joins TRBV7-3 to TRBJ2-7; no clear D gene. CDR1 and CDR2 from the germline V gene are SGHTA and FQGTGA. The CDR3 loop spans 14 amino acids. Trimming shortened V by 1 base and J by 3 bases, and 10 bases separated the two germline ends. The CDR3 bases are TGTGCCAGCAGCTTAAACGGTTGGGGCTACGAGCAGTACTTC. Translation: CASSLNGWGYEQYF.

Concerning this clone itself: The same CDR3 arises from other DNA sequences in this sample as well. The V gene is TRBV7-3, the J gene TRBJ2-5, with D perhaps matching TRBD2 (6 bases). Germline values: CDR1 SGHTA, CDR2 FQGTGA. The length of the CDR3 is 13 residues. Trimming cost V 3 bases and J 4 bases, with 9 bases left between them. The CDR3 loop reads CASSFGSGETQYF. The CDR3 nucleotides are TGTGCCAGCAGCTTTGGTAGCGGAGAGACCCAGTACTTC.

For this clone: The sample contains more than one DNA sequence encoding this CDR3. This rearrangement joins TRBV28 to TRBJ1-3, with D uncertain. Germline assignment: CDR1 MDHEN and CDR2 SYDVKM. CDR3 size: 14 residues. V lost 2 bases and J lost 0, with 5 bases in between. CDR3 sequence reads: CASSLGGSGNTIYF. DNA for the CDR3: TGTGCCAGCAGTTTAGGAGGCTCTGGAAACACCATATATTTT.

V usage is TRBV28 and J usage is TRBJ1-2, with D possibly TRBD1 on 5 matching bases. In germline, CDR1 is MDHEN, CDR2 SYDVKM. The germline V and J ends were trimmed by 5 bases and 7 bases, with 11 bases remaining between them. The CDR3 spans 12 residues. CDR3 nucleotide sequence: TGTGCCAGCAGTGCGGGCAGGGCTGGCTACACCTTC. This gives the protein CASSAGRAGYTF.

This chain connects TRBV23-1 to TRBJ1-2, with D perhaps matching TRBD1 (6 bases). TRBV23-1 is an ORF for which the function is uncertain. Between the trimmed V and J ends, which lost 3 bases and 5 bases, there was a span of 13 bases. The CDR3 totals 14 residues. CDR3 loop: CASSQTPGAYGYTF. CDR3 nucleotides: TGCGCCAGCAGTCAGACCCCGGGGGCTTATGGCTACACCTTC.